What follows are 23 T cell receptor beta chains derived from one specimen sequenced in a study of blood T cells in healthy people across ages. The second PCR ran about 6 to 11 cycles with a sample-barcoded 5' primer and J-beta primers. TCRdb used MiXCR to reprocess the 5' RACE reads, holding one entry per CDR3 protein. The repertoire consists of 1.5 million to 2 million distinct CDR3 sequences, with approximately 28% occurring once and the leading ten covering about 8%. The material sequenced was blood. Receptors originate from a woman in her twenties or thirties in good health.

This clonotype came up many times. The CDR3: CSVHEGGSEQYF. Written as DNA, the CDR3 is TGCAGCGTTCACGAGGGGGGATCCGAGCAGTACTTC. The genes are TRBV29-1 and TRBJ2-7; D is perhaps TRBD1 or TRBD2 (6 bases each). This CDR3 contains 12 residues. Germline V gene lookup returns CDR1 SQVTM and CDR2 ANQGSEA. The V end was cut by 5 bases, the J end by 6 bases, with 14 bases between.

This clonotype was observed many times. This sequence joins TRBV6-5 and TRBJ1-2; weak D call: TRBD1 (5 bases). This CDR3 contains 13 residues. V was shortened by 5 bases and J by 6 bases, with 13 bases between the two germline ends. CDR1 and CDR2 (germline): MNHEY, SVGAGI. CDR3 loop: CASSRTQVHGYTF. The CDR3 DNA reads TGTGCCAGCAGTCGGACACAGGTCCATGGCTACACCTTC.

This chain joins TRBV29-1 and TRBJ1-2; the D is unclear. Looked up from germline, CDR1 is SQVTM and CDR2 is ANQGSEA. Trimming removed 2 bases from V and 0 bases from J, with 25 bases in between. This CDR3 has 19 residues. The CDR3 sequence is CSVESSGWRQVLSNYGYTF. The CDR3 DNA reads TGCAGCGTTGAATCGAGCGGCTGGAGGCAGGTCCTCTCTAACTATGGCTACACCTTC.

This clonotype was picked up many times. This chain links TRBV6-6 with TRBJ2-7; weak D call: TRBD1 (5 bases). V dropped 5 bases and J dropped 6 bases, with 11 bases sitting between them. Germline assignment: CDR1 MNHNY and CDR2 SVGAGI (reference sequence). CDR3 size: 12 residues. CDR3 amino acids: CASSVDRGEQYF. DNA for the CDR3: TGTGCCAGCAGTGTGGATAGGGGCGAGCAGTACTTC.

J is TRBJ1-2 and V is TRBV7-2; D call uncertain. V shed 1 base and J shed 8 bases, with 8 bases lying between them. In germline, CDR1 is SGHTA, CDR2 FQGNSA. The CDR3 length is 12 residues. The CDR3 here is CASSLVLQGYTF. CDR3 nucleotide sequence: TGTGCCAGCAGCTTAGTGCTGCAAGGCTACACCTTC.

This chain's CDR3 is CASRPRAGSIQLFF. CDR3 coding DNA: TGTGCCAGCCGACCGAGGGCAGGGTCGATACAACTGTTTTTT. The chain couples TRBV2 to TRBJ1-4, with D possibly matching TRBD1 (5 bases). CDR3 length: 14 residues. Germline-derived CDR1 and CDR2 are SNHLY and FYNNEI. V gave up 8 bases and J gave up 12 bases, with 22 bases separating them.

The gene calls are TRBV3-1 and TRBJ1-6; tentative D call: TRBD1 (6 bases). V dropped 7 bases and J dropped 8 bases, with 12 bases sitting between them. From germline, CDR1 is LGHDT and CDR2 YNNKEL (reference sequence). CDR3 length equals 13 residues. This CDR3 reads CASTGARDSPLHF. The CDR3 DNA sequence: TGTGCCAGCACAGGGGCACGCGATTCACCCCTCCACTTT.

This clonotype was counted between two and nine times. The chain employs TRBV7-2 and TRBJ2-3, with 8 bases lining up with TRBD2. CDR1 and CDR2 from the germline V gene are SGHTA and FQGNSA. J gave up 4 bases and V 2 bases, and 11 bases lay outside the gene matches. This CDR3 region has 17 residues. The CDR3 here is CASSLFPGGPLADTQYF. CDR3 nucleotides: TGTGCCAGCAGCTTATTTCCGGGAGGGCCGCTTGCAGATACGCAGTATTTT.

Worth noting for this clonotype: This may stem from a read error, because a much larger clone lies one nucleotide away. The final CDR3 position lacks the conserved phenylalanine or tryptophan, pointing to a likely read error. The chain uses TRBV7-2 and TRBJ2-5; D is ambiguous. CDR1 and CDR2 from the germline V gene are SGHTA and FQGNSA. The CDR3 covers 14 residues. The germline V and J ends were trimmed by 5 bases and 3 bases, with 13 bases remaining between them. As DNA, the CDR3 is TGTGCCAGCAGCCCCCCGGGCGCGGAAGAGACCCAGTACTAC. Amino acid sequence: CASSPPGAEETQYY.

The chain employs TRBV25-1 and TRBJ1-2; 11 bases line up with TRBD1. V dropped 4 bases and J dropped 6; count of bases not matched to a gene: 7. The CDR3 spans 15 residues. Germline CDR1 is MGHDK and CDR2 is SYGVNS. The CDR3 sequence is CASSGNPGQGDGYTF. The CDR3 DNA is TGTGCCAGCAGTGGGAATCCGGGACAGGGGGATGGCTACACCTTC.

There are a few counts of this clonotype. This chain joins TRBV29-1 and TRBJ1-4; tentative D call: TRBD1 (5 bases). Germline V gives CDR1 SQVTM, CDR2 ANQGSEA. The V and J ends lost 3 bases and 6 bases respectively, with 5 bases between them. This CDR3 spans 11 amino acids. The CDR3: CSVEGDEKLFF. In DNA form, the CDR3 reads TGCAGCGTTGAGGGGGATGAAAAACTGTTTTTT. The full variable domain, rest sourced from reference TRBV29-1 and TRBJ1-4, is SAVISQKPSRDICQRGTSLTIQCQVDSQVTMMFWYRQQPGQSLTLIATANQGSEATYESGFVIDKFPISRPNLTFSTLTVSNMSPEDSSIYLCSVEGDEKLFFGSGTQLSVL.

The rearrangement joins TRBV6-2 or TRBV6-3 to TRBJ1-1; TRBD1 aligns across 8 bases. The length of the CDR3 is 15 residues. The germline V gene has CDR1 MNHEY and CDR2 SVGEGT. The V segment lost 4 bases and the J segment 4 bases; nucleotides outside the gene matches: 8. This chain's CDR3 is CASSSPDRVVTEAFF. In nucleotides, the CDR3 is TGTGCCAGCAGTTCCCCGGACAGGGTGGTCACTGAAGCTTTCTTT.

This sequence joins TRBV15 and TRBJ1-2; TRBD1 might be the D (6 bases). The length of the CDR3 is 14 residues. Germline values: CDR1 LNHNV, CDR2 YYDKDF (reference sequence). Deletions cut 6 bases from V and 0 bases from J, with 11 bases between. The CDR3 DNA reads TGTGCCACCAGGGTAGGGGGAGCTAACTATGGCTACACCTTC. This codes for CATRVGGANYGYTF. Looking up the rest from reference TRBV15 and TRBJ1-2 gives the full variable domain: DAMVIQNPRYQVTQFGKPVTLSCSQTLNHNVMYWYQQKSSQAPKLLFHYYDKDFNNEADTPDNFQSRRPNTSFCFLDIRSPGLGDTAMYLCATRVGGANYGYTFGSGTRLTVV.

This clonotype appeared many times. CDR3 sequence (DNA): TGCAGTGCTAGAGGCCCGGACACCCCGGTATACAATGAGCAGTTCTTC. Translating it yields CSARGPDTPVYNEQFF. This chain joins TRBV20-1 and TRBJ2-1; tentative D call: TRBD1 (5 bases). Trimming pared 1 base from V and 4 bases from J, leaving 17 bases between. Looked up from germline, CDR1 is DFQATT and CDR2 is SNEGSKA (reference sequence). CDR3 length: 16 residues.

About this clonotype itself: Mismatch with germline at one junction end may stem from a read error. The CDR3: CVSSAGTGIPEQYF. CDR3 sequence (DNA): TGTGTCAGCAGTGCCGGGACAGGGATACCCGAGCAGTACTTC. This chain connects TRBV12-3 or TRBV12-4 to TRBJ2-7; 9 positions agree with TRBD1. There are 14 residues in the CDR3.

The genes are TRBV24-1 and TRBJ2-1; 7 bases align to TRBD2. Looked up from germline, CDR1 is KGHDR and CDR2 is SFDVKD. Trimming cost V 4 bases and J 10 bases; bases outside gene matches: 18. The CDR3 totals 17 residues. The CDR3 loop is CATSEWTSKTTQWEQFF. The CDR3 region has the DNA TGTGCCACCAGTGAGTGGACTAGTAAAACTACACAATGGGAGCAGTTCTTC.

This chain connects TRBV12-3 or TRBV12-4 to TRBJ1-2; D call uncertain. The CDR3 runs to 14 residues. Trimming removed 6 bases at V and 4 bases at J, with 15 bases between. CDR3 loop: CASSPTWSGYGYTF. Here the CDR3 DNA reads TGTGCCAGCAGCCCAACTTGGAGCGGCTATGGCTACACCTTC.

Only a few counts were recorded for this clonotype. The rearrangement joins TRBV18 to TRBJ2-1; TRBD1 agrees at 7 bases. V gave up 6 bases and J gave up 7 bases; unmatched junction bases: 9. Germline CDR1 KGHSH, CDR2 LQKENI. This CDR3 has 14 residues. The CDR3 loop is CASSPQDRLNEQFF. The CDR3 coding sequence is TGTGCCAGCTCCCCTCAGGACAGGTTGAATGAGCAGTTCTTC.

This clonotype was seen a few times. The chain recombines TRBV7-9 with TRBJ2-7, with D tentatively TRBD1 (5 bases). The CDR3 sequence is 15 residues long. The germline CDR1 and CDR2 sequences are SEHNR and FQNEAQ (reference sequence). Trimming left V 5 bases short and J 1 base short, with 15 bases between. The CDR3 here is CASSVKGQGSYEQYF. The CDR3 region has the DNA TGTGCCAGCAGCGTCAAGGGGCAAGGGTCCTACGAGCAGTACTTC.

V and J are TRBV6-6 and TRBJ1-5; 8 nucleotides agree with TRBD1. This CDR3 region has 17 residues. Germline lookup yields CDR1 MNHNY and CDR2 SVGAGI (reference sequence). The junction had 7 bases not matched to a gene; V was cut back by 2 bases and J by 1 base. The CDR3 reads CASSYATGVLSNQPQHF. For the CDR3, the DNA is TGTGCCAGCAGTTACGCGACAGGGGTCCTGAGCAATCAGCCCCAGCATTTT.

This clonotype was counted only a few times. CDR3 in amino acids: CASSLRRSRANNEQFF. The CDR3 bases are TGCGCCAGCAGCCTGAGACGATCACGGGCTAACAATGAGCAGTTCTTC. This chain uses TRBV4-1 with TRBJ2-1; D not certain. The CDR3 extends over 16 amino acids. Between the trimmed V and J ends, which lost 4 bases and 5 bases, there was a span of 18 bases. The germline V gene encodes CDR1 MGHRA and CDR2 YSYEKL.

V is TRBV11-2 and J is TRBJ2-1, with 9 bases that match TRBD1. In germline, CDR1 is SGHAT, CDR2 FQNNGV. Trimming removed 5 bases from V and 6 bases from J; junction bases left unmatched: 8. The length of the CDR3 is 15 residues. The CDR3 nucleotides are TGTGCCAGCAGCCGGGGACAGGGAGAACTCAATGAGCAGTTCTTC. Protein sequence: CASSRGQGELNEQFF.

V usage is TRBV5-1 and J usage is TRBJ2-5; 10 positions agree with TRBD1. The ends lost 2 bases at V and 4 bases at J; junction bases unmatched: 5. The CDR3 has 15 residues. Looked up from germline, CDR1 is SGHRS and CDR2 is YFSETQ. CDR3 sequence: CASSLGTGVTETQYF. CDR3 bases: TGCGCCAGCAGCTTAGGGACAGGGGTAACAGAGACCCAGTACTTC.